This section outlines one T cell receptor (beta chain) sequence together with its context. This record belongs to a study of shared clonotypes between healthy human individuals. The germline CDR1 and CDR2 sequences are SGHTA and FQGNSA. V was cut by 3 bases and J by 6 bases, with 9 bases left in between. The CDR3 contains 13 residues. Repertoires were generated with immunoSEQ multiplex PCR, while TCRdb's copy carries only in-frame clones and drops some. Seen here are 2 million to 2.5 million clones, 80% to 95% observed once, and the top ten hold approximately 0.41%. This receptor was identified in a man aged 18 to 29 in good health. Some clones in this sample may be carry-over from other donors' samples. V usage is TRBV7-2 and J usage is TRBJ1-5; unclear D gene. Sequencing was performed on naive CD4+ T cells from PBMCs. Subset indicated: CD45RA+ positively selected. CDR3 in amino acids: CASSFNHLQPQHF. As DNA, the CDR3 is TGTGCCAGCAGCTTTAATCACCTTCAGCCCCAGCATTTT.